Presented here are 7 T cell receptor beta chains from one specimen sequenced in a study of immune cell composition in non-small cell lung cancer. This table comes from immunoSEQ multiplex PCR, and its TCRdb copy is limited to in-frame clones, with some not included. The table records 2,500 to 3,000 clones, over 70% of them present only once. Material for sequencing was lung tumor tissue. These receptors were taken from a human donor with non-small cell lung cancer.

The chain is built from TRBV21-1 and TRBJ2-1; TRBD2 is the table's D call and was not checked against the DNA. TRBV21-1 is classified as a pseudogene. The length of the CDR3 is 17 residues. CDR3 amino acids: CASSKGRTSGGNNEQFF. DNA for the CDR3: TGTGCCAGCAGCAAAGGACGTACTAGCGGGGGGAACAATGAGCAGTTCTTC.

V gene TRBV5-1 combines with J gene TRBJ1-1; 7 bases are a match to TRBD1. This CDR3 comprises 14 residues. Germline V gene lookup returns CDR1 SGHRS and CDR2 YFSETQ. V lost 3 bases, J lost 3 bases, and 5 bases stayed unmatched. The CDR3 loop reads CASSSTGRDTEAFF. CDR3 bases: TGCGCCAGCAGCTCGACAGGGCGGGACACTGAAGCTTTCTTT.

This clone came up a few times. This CDR3 is CASSTSHPYEQYF. CDR3 DNA sequence: TGCGCCAGCTCAACTAGTCATCCCTACGAGCAGTACTTC. The gene calls are TRBV5-1 and TRBJ2-7; D might be TRBD2 (5 bases). This CDR3 is built from 13 residues. Germline CDR1 is SGHRS and CDR2 is YFSETQ. Between the trimmed V and J ends, which lost 7 bases and 2 bases, there was a span of 13 bases.

V and J are TRBV13 and TRBJ1-1; D is unclear. The length of the CDR3 is 11 residues. V was shortened by 5 bases and J by 5 bases, with 6 bases between the two germline ends. Germline V gene lookup returns CDR1 PRHDT and CDR2 FYEKMQ (reference sequence). CDR3 bases: TGTGCCAGCAGCCGGGGTACTGAAGCTTTCTTT. Protein: CASSRGTEAFF.

The chain joins TRBV6-5 to TRBJ2-7; a possible D gene is TRBD2 (6 bases). V lost 6 bases and J lost 7, with 19 bases in between. Germline V gene lookup returns CDR1 MNHEY and CDR2 SVGAGI. This CDR3 has 14 residues. Here the CDR3 DNA reads TGTGCCAGCAGACTCGGGGGTCCTAGGAGAGAGCAGTACTTC. Protein: CASRLGGPRREQYF.

The chain carries TRBV7-9 and TRBJ1-2, with TRBD1 matching 8 bases. The CDR3 has 15 residues. CDR1 is SEHNR, CDR2 FQNEAQ, per germline (reference sequence). J gave up 6 bases and V 3 bases, and 9 bases lay outside the gene matches. This CDR3 is CASSLGQATGDGYTF. CDR3 nucleotides: TGTGCCAGCAGCTTGGGACAGGCTACAGGGGATGGCTACACCTTC.

The CDR3 bases are TGTGCCAGCAGTTTAAGACAGGGCCAATTCTACGAGCAGTACTTC. Translation: CASSLRQGQFYEQYF. The V gene is TRBV6-5, the J gene TRBJ2-7; TRBD1 matches 7 bases. Germline V gene lookup returns CDR1 MNHEY and CDR2 SVGAGI. The CDR3 extends over 15 amino acids. The junction had 9 bases not matched to a gene; V was cut back by 4 bases and J by 3 bases.